A few counts support the clone carrying this T cell receptor (beta chain). TCRdb keeps only in-frame clones here, not all; method: immunoSEQ multiplex PCR. The sample includes 20,000 to 25,000 clones, more than 75% of them seen just once. The data derive from a study of untreated major depressive disorder. The source material was CD4+ T cells from PBMCs. This sequence originates from a woman aged 25 to 45 in good health.

CDR3 loop: CASSVDRVNTEAFF. Here the CDR3 DNA reads TGTGCCAGCAGTGTAGACAGGGTCAACACTGAAGCTTTCTTT. The rearrangement links TRBV2 to TRBJ1-1; 7 bases map to TRBD1. Looked up from germline, CDR1 is SNHLY and CDR2 is FYNNEI. The CDR3 covers 14 residues. V trimming: 4 bases; J trimming: 2 bases; junction bases outside the gene matches: 4. Full variable domain (remainder filled in from reference TRBV2 and TRBJ1-1): EPEVTQTPSHQVTQMGQEVILRCVPISNHLYFYWYRQILGQKVEFLVSFYNNEISEKSEIFDDQFSVERPDGSNFTLKIRSTKLEDSAMYFCASSVDRVNTEAFFGQGTRLTVV.